Sequencing of this T cell receptor beta chain was carried out in a study of beta chain features in type 1 diabetes. Note on this clone: Its antigen is not known.

General study results and limits: It was not settled here whether HLA type affects TCRB rearrangement.

The entirety of the isolated RNA underwent reverse transcription, so expressed TCRB transcripts were sequenced. Generated by immunoSEQ multiplex PCR, the TCRdb table keeps only in-frame clones and is missing some. The sample contains under 350,000 clones, about 8.5% of which appear only once. Per the germline V gene, CDR1 is LNHNV and CDR2 is YYDKDF (reference sequence). V gave up 1 base and J gave up 5 bases, with 18 bases separating them. This CDR3 is built from 17 residues. Material: central memory CD4+ T cells from blood. The chain recombines TRBV15 with TRBJ2-1, with D perhaps matching TRBD1 or TRBD2 (5 bases each). This sequence was found in a woman aged 18-29 years in good health. CDR3 nucleotide sequence: TGTGCCACCAGCAGAGGGGCAGGGAATGGGGGTGACAATGAGCAGTTCTTC. Translation: CATSRGAGNGGDNEQFF.